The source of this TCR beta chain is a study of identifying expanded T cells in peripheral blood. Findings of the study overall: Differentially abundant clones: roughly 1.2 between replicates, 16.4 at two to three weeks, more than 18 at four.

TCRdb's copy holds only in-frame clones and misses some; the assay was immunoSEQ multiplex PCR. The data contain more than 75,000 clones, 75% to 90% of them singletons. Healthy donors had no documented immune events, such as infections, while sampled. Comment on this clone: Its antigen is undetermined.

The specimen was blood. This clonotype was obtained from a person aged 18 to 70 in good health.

The CDR3 loop is CASSLEEGGFNTGELFF. The CDR3 region has the DNA TGTGCCAGCAGCTTAGAAGAGGGGGGCTTTAACACCGGGGAGCTGTTTTTT. The chain recombines TRBV7-2 with TRBJ2-2; tentatively, D is TRBD1 or TRBD2 (6 bases each). V lost 1 base, J lost 2 bases, and 14 bases lay in between. From germline, CDR1 is SGHTA and CDR2 FQGNSA. The CDR3 runs to 17 residues. The full variable domain, completed using reference TRBV7-2 and TRBJ2-2, is GAGVSQSPSNKVTEKGKDVELRCDPISGHTALYWYRQSLGQGLEFLIYFQGNSAPDKSGLPSDRFSAERTGGSVSTLTIQRTQQEDSAVYLCASSLEEGGFNTGELFFGEGSRLTVL.